The following is a T cell receptor beta chain sequence with its context. Which antigen it targets is not known. Base qualities are not recorded, but no much larger clone differs from it by a single base. CDR3 length: 16 amino acids, cysteine to phenylalanine. The only DNA kept is the CDR3, 48 bases in frame from the first base. CDR1 and CDR2 are read off the germline V gene as SQVTM and ANQGSEA. Trimming removed 4 bases from V and 2 bases from J; the gene matches leave 3 bases unexplained. This specimen belongs to a study of T cell repertoires in cytomegalovirus infection (dated 2019 in TCRdb). General notes on the study: Alongside well-studied HLA-B-restricted epitopes, the peptide stimulations were aimed at recently identified HLA-C-restricted CMV epitopes, whose presentation resists viral immunomodulation. The HLA type of each donor mattered for the analysis, because public TCR beta signatures pointed to carriage of CMV infection along with the matching HLA type.

The treatment or condition label on this specimen signifies: in vitro stimulation with specific CMV peptide epitopes to enrich CMV-specific T cells. Study-wide findings and limitations: The ex vivo response was dominated by HLA-C-restricted CMV-specific TCR beta clonotypes, which also provided the single most frequent clonotype in two of eight donors. Carriers of CMV infection plus the relevant HLA type were discriminated by the cumulative frequency of public TCR beta family members in the study cohort and in an independent 352-donor cohort.

Sequencing was performed on an Illumina HiSeq 1500. TCRdb reanalyzed the raw reads on its own, using fastp at Q25 for trimming and MiXCR for clone calling, and kept in-frame beta chains. Rows are combined by CDR3 protein, so each entry shows the most common genes and DNA. Counted in this sample were about 830,000 distinct CDR3 sequences; approximately 32% of them appeared once. 9.5% to 15% of the sample goes to the ten largest clones. This receptor chain uses TRBV29-1 and TRBJ2-6; 12 bases in the junction line up with TRBD1. The input for sequencing was cultured CD8+ T cells from PBMCs, taken from culture after CMV antigen stimulation. This TCR was recovered from a human donor in good health (CMV status not recorded). Some clones in this sample may be carry-over from other donors' samples. The nucleotide sequence is given as TGCAGCGTTGGGGGGACAGGGGGCGCTGGGGCCAACGTCCTGACTTTC. Protein translation: CSVGGTGGAGANVLTF.